This T cell receptor beta chain was documented in a study of T cell responses to AZD1222 COVID-19 vaccine. Study details: Investigators merged groups given second doses at roughly 4 or roughly 12 weeks.

Findings and caveats of the study: Clonal diversity was possibly underestimated, and the donors were mostly white British, with more females.

In the case of this clone: The antigen is unknown.

CDR1 is WSHSY, CDR2 SAAADI, per germline. This CDR3 has 10 amino acids. Trimming took off 10 bases at V and 0 bases at J, with 4 bases between the two ends. Assay: immunoSEQ multiplex PCR; the TCRdb copy retains only in-frame clones and omits some. The data hold roughly 150,000 clones, with 90% to 95% observed a single time. The sequence was obtained from an adult in good health. The sample consisted of peripheral blood, taken on day 0 of AZD1222 vaccination. V and J are TRBV10-2 and TRBJ2-7; D unresolved. The DNA for the CDR3 is TGCGCCACCTCCTCCTACGAGCAGTACTTC. Translation gives CATSSYEQYF.